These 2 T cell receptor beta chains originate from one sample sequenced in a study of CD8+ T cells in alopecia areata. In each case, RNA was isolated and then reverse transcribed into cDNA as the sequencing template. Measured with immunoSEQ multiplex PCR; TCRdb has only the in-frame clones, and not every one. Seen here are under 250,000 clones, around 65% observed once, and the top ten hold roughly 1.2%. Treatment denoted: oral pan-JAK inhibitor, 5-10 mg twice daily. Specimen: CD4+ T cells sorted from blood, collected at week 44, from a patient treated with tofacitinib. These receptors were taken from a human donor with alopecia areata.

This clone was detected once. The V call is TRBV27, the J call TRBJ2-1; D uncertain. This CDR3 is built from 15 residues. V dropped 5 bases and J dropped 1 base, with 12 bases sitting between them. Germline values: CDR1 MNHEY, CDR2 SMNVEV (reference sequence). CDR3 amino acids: CASSPRTLSYNEQFF. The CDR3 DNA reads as TGTGCCAGCAGTCCGCGGACCCTGTCCTACAATGAGCAGTTCTTC.

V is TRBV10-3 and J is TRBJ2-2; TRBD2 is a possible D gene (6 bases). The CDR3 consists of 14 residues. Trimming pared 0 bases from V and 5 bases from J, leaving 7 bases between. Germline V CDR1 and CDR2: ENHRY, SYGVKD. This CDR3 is CAISESRGTGELFF. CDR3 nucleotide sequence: TGTGCCATCAGTGAGTCTCGGGGGACCGGGGAGCTGTTTTTT.